This TCR beta chain came from a study of CD8+ T cells in alopecia areata. Concerning this clone: Its antigen is still unknown.

Both CD4+ and CD8+ T cells were separated by sorting PBMCs. Reverse transcribed after extraction, RNA yielded cDNA as the sequencing template. Here immunoSEQ multiplex PCR was the method, and the copy in TCRdb shows in-frame clones only, minus some. The sample records 150,000 to 200,000 clones, 55% being singletons. Points from the study as a whole: It was less clear whether patients shared TCRs than it was in mice, possibly because of HLA. Clonality in lesional scalp, especially alopecia totalis/universalis, exceeded that of normal scalp. Scalp sequencing captures resident alphabeta T cells of normal skin too.

What was sequenced was CD4+ T cells sorted from blood. This clonotype was obtained from a human donor in good health.

The CDR3 coding sequence is TGCAGCGCCTCCCGGGACAGGGCTAACACCGGGGAGCTGTTTTTT. Amino acids: CSASRDRANTGELFF. The J gene is TRBJ2-2, the V gene TRBV29-1; 9 bases are shared with TRBD1. The CDR3 extends over 15 amino acids. V dropped 7 bases and J dropped 2; count of bases not matched to a gene: 8. Per the germline V gene, CDR1 is SQVTM and CDR2 is ANQGSEA.